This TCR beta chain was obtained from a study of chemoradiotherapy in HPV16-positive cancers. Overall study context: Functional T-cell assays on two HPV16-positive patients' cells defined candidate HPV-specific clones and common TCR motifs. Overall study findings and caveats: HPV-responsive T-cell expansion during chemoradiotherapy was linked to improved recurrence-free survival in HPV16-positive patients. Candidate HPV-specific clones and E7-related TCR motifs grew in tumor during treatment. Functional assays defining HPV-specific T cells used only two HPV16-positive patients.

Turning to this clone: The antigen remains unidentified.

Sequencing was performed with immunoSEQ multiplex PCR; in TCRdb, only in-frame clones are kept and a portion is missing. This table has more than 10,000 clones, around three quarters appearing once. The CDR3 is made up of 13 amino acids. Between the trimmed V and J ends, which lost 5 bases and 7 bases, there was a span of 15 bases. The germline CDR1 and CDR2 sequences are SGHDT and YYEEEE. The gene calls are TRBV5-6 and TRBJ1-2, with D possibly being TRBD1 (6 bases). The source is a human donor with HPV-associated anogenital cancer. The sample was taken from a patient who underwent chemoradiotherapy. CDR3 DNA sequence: TGTGCCAGCAGTTTTACAGGGATGACTGGCTACACCTTC. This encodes CASSFTGMTGYTF.